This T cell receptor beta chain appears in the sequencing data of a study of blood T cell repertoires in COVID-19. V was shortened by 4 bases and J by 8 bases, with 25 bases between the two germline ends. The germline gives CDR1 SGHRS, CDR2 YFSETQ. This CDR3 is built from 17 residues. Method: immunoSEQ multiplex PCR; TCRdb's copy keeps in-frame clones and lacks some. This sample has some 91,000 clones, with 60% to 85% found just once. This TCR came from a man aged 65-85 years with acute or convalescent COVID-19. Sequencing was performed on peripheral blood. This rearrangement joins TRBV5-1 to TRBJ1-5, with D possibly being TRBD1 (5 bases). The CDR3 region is CASSRTSVSVVSKPQHF. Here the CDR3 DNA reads TGCGCCAGCAGCCGGACATCTGTTTCAGTCGTGAGCAAGCCCCAGCATTTT.